This T cell receptor beta chain is drawn from a study of blood T cell repertoires in COVID-19. This CDR3 is built from 15 residues. V shed 5 bases and J shed 0 bases, with 14 bases lying between them. Looked up from germline, CDR1 is GTSNPN and CDR2 is SVGIG (reference sequence). Generated by immunoSEQ multiplex PCR, the TCRdb table keeps only in-frame clones and is missing some. The table records about 200,000 clones, about 83% of them present only once. The material sequenced was PBMCs or T cells enriched from blood (not recorded which). The chain combines TRBV30 with TRBJ1-3, with D uncertain. This receptor was obtained from a man aged 35 to 55 with acute COVID-19. In DNA, the CDR3 is TGTGCCTGGTCTCTGGGAGGGCCCTCTGGAAACACCATATATTTT. Amino acid sequence: CAWSLGGPSGNTIYF.